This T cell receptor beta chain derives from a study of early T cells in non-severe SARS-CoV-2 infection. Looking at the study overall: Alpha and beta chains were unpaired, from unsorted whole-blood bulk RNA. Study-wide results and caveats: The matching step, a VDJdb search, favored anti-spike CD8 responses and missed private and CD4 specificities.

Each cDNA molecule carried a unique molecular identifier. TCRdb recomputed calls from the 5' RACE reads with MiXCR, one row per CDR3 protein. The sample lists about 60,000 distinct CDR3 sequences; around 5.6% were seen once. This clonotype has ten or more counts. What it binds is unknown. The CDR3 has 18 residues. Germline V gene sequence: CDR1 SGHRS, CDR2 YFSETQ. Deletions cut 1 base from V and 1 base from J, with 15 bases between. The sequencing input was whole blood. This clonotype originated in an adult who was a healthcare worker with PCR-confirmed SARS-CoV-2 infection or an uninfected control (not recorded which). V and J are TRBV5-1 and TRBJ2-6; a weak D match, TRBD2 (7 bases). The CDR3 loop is CASSLSGTPRSGANVLTF. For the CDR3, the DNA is TGCGCCAGCAGCTTGAGCGGGACACCGAGGTCTGGGGCCAACGTCCTGACTTTC.